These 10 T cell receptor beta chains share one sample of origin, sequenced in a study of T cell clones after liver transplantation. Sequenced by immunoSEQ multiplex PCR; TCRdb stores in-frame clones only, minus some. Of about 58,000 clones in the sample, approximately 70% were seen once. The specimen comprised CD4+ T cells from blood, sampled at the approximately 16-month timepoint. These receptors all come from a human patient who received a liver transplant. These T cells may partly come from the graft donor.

The CDR3 protein is CASRASGDNEQFF. Here the CDR3 DNA reads TGTGCCAGCAGGGCTAGCGGGGACAATGAGCAGTTCTTC. This sequence joins TRBV6-5 and TRBJ2-1; 9 bases are a match to TRBD2. This CDR3 is 13 amino acids long. V trimming: 6 bases; J trimming: 5 bases; junction bases outside the gene matches: 2. Germline loops: CDR1 MNHEY, CDR2 SVGAGI.

The CDR3 spells CASRTGDNSPLHF. Here the CDR3 DNA reads TGTGCCAGCCGGACAGGGGATAATTCACCCCTCCACTTT. The genes are TRBV6-5 and TRBJ1-6; TRBD1 matches at 9 bases. Germline V gene sequence: CDR1 MNHEY, CDR2 SVGAGI. V was pared by 8 bases and J by 5 bases, with 1 base of the junction left unmatched. The CDR3 contains 13 residues.

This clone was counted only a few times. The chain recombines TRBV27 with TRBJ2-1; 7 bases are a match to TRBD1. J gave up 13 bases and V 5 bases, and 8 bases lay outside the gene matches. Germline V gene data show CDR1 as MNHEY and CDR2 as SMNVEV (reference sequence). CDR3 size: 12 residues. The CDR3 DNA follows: TGTGCCAGCAGTGGGGACAGCCGATACCAGTTCTTC. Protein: CASSGDSRYQFF.

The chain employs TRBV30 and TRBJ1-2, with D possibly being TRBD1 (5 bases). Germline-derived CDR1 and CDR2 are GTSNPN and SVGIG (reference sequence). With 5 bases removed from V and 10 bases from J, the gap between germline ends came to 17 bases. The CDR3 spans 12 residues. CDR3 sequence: CAWSFRGGYYTF. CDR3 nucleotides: TGTGCCTGGTCCTTTCGTGGGGGGTACTACACCTTC.

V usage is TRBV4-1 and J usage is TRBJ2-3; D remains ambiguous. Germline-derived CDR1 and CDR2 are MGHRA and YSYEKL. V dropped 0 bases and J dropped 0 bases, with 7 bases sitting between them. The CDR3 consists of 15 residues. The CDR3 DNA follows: TGCGCCAGCAGCCAAGATTTGGGAAGCACAGATACGCAGTATTTT. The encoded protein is CASSQDLGSTDTQYF.

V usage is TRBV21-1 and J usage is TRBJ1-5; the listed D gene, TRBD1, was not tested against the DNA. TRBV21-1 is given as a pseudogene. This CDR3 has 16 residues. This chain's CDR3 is CASSPHGPHGNQPQHF. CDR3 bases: TGTGCCAGCAGCCCCCATGGGCCACATGGAAATCAGCCCCAGCATTTT.

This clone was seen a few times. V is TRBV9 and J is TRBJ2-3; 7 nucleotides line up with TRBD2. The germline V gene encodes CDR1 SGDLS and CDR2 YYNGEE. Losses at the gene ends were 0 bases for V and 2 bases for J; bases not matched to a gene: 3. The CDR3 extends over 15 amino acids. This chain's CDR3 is CASSVGAGVTDTQYF. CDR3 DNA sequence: TGTGCCAGCAGCGTAGGCGCGGGGGTCACAGATACGCAGTATTTT.

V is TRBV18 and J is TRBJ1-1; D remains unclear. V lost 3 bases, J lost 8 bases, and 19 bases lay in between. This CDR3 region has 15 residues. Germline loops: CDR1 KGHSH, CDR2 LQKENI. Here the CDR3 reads CASSPDPVGPPEAFF. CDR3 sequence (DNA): TGTGCCAGCTCACCCGATCCGGTAGGACCGCCGGAAGCTTTCTTT. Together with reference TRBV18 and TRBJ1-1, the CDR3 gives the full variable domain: NAGVMQNPRHLVRRRGQEARLRCSPMKGHSHVYWYRQLPEEGLKFMVYLQKENIIDESGMPKERFSAEFPKEGPSILRIQQVVRGDSAAYFCASSPDPVGPPEAFFGQGTRLTVV.

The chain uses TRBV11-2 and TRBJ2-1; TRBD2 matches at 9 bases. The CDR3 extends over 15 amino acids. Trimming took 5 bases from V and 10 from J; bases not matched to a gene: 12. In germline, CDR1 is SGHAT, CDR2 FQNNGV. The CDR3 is CASSPRLAAGVEQFF. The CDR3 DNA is TGTGCCAGCAGCCCTCGACTAGCGGCGGGGGTGGAGCAGTTCTTC.

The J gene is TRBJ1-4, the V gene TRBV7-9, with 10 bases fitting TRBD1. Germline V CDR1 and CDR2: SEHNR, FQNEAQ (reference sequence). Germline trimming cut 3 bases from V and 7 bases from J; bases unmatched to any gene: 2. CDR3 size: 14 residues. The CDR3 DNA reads TGTGCCAGCAGCTTCGGGACAGGGGTTGAAAAACTGTTTTTT. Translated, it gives CASSFGTGVEKLFF.